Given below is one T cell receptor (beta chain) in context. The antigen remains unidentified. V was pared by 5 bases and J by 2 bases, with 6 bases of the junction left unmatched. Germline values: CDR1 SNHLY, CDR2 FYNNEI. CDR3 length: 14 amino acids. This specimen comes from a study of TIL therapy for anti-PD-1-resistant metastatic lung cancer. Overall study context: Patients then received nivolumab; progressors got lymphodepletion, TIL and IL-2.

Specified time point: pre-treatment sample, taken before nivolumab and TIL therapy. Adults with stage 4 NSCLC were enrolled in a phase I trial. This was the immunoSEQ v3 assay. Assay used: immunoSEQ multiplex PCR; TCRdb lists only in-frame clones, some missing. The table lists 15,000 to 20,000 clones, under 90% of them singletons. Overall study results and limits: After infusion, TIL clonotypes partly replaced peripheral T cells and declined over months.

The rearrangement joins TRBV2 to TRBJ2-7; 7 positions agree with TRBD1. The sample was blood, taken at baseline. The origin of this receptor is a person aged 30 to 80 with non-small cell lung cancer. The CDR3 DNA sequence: TGTGCCAGCAGTTATGACAGGGATACCTACGAGCAGTACTTC. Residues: CASSYDRDTYEQYF.